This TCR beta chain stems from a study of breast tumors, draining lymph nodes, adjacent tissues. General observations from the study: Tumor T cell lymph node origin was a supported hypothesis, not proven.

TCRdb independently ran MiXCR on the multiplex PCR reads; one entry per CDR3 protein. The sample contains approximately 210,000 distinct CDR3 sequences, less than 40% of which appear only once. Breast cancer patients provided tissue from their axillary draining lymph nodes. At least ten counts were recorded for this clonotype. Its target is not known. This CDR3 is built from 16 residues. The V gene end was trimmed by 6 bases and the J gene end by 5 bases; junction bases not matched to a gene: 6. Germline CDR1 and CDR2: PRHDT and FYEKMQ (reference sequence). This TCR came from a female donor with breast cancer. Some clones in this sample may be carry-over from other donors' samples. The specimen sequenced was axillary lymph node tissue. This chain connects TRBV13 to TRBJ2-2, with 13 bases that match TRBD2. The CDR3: CASSYRLAGGTGELFF. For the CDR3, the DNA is TGTGCCAGCAGTTACAGACTAGCGGGAGGTACCGGGGAGCTGTTTTTT.